The sequence of this T cell receptor (beta chain) was determined in a study of blood T cell repertoires in COVID-19. This clone was picked up one time. In the authors' workflow: Amplification from reference gene primers served as the basis for estimated nucleated cell counts. Generated by immunoSEQ multiplex PCR, the TCRdb table keeps only in-frame clones and is missing some. The DNA gave D and trimming, while V, J and clone size come from that table. Among 400,000 to 450,000 clones listed, 70% to 90% were seen once. The CDR3 contains 15 residues. Trimming took 0 bases from V and 3 from J, leaving 8 bases between them. Per germline, CDR1 LGHDT and CDR2 YNNKEL (reference sequence). During active infection, Seattle patients enrolled and were then monitored through disease.

The TCR originated in a woman between 50 and 59 years old with COVID-19, enrolled during active disease. This chain uses TRBV3-1 (or the pseudogene TRBV3-2) with TRBJ2-2; D unresolved. The sequencing input was peripheral blood. The CDR3: CASSQEGSYTGELFF. CDR3 sequence (DNA): TGTGCCAGCAGCCAAGAAGGTAGCTACACCGGGGAGCTGTTTTTT.